This T cell receptor (beta chain) was obtained from a study of low-dose radiotherapy and immunotherapy resistance in tumors. Study-level information: The study delivered 0.5 Gy per fraction every 2 weeks to Cohort 1, totaling 6.5 Gy. Daily oral aspirin at 300 mg began on cycle 1 day 1 and lasted four cycles.

The CDR3 runs 17 residues. V trimming: 3 bases; J trimming: 0 bases; junction bases outside the gene matches: 10. Germline V CDR1 and CDR2: DFQATT, SNEGSKA (reference sequence). Alpha- and beta-chain coverage of first-strand cDNA came from TRAV- and TRBV-specific primers. The TCRs were subjected to amplification over approximately 18 PCR cycles employing a constant-region primer in conjunction with a V-primer adapter. TCRdb re-derived calls from the reads in MiXCR, one entry per CDR3 protein. The sample consists of roughly 10,000 distinct CDR3 sequences, over 35% of them appearing once. The chain uses TRBV20-1 and TRBJ2-1; 8 bases map to TRBD1. The clonotype was recovered from a human donor with advanced metastatic prostate, ovarian, gallbladder or colorectal cancer (not recorded which). This table probably holds off-target reads from a library built for another chain. CDR3: CSARRPGTGASYNEQFF. For the CDR3, the DNA is TGCAGTGCTAGGCGTCCCGGGACAGGAGCCTCCTACAATGAGCAGTTCTTC.